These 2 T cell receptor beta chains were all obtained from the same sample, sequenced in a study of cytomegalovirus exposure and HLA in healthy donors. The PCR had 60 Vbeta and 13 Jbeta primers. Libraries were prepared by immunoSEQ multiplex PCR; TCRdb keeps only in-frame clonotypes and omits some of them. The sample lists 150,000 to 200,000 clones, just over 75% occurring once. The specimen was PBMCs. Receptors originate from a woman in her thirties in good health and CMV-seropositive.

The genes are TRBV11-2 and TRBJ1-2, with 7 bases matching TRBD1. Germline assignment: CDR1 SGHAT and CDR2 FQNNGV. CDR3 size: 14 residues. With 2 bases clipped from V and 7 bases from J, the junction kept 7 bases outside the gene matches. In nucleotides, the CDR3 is TGTGCCAGCAGCTTATTTCAGGACAGGTCTGGCTACACCTTC. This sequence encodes CASSLFQDRSGYTF.

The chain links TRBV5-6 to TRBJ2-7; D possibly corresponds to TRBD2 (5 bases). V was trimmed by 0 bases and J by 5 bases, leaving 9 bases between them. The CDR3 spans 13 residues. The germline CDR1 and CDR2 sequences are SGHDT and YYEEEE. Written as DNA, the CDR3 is TGTGCCAGCAGCTTGGGAGGGAGCAACGAGCAGTACTTC. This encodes CASSLGGSNEQYF.